This T cell receptor (beta chain) was profiled in a study of blood T cell repertoires in COVID-19. As for the study in general: The samples span acute and convalescent COVID-19 from the United States, Italy and Spain. PBMCs, B-cell-depleted T cells, or T cells provided the cDNA or gDNA that made up the material.

This clone has just a few counts. Original analysis: Scientists estimated how many nucleated cells there were by amplifying reference gene primers. Libraries were prepared by immunoSEQ multiplex PCR; TCRdb keeps only in-frame clonotypes and omits some of them. Clone size and V and J calls were adopted from that table, with D and trimming inferred from the DNA. The sample has 150,000 to 200,000 clones; 70% to 90% are singletons. CDR1 and CDR2 (germline): LNHDA, SQIVND (reference sequence). The CDR3 sequence is 13 residues long. With 4 bases removed from V and 5 bases from J, the gap between germline ends came to 11 bases.

The genes are TRBV19 and TRBJ1-1, with D uncertain. The sequence was obtained from a man in his sixties who had recovered from COVID-19. The sequencing input was peripheral blood. CDR3 region: CASSSQVWTEAFF. CDR3 bases: TGTGCCAGTAGTAGCCAGGTATGGACTGAAGCTTTCTTT.